A single sample gave rise to the 8 T cell receptor beta chains below, sequenced in a study of T cell clusters in autoimmune cytopenias. One tube held mixed TRB-A and TRB-B primer pools for touch-down PCR. TCRdb reprocessed the multiplex PCR reads; each CDR3 protein has one entry and no DNA is given. Its listing shows 6,500 to 10,000 distinct CDR3 sequences. Some 38,000 genome equivalents of blood DNA were amplified for TRB. Input material: peripheral blood. These receptors were taken from a human donor with an autoimmune cytopenia or autoimmune hepatitis (not recorded which).

CDR3 amino acids: CASSLSGSALGREQYF. The chain employs TRBV7-9 and TRBJ2-7; TCRdb's D call, TRBD1, is unchecked because there is no DNA. The germline V gene encodes CDR1 SEHNR and CDR2 FQNEAQ (reference sequence). The CDR3 has 16 amino acids.

Considering frequency, this clonotype is medium-sized. The chain is built from TRBV19 and TRBJ2-1; TCRdb proposes TRBD2, but this gene call is untestable without DNA. Germline CDR1 reads LNHDA; CDR2 reads SQIVND (reference sequence). This CDR3 has 19 amino acids. CDR3 sequence reads: CASSQTGTSGRLFRNEQFF.

The V and J genes are TRBV18 and TRBJ2-7; TCRdb indicates TRBD1, and absent DNA this call remains unverified. The CDR3 is made up of 15 amino acids. Germline-derived CDR1 and CDR2 are KGHSH and LQKENI. This CDR3 is CASSQTGTGLYEQYF.

The chain has TRBV7-9 and TRBJ1-1. Germline CDR1 and CDR2: SEHNR and FQNEAQ (reference sequence). There are 13 residues in the CDR3. Here the CDR3 reads CASSSTTGTEAFF.

V usage is TRBV20-1 and J usage is TRBJ1-6; without DNA, the TCRdb call of TRBD1 cannot be checked. This CDR3 region has 16 residues. Germline CDR1 reads DFQATT; CDR2 reads SNEGSKA (reference sequence). CDR3 loop: CSASAGGRSYNSPLHF.

The V and J genes are TRBV18 and TRBJ2-7; the TCRdb call, TRBD2, lacks DNA for checking. CDR1 is KGHSH and CDR2 is LQKENI in the germline V gene. The CDR3 is 17 residues long. The CDR3 reads CASSPDSGSWGINEQYF.

This clonotype is medium-sized (0.01 to 0.1%) by frequency. The chain employs TRBV30 and TRBJ1-1; with no DNA, the TCRdb D assignment of TRBD1 cannot be verified. The germline V gene encodes CDR1 GTSNPN and CDR2 SVGIG (reference sequence). The length of the CDR3 is 12 residues. The CDR3 reads CALNRVYAEAFF. Drawing the rest from reference TRBV30 and TRBJ1-1, the complete variable domain is SQTIHQWPATLVQPVGSPLSLECTVEGTSNPNLYWYRQAAGRGLQLLFYSVGIGQISSEVPQNLSASRPQDRQFILSSKKLLLSDSGFYLCALNRVYAEAFFGQGTRLTVV.

This chain connects TRBV20-1 to TRBJ2-3; TCRdb gives TRBD1 as the D gene, but with no DNA this cannot be confirmed. The CDR3 consists of 16 residues. Germline V gene data show CDR1 as DFQATT and CDR2 as SNEGSKA (reference sequence). Here the CDR3 reads CSARLGTHSGTDTQYF.